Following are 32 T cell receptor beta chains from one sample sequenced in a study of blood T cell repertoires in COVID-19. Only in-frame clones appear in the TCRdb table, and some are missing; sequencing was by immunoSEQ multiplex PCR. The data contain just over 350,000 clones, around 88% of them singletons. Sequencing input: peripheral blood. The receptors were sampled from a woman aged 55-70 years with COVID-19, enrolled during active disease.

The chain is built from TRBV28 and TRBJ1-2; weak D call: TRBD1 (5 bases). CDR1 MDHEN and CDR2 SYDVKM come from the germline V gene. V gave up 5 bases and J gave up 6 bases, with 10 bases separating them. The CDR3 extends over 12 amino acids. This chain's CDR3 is CASSPQQDGYTF. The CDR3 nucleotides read TGTGCCAGCAGTCCACAACAGGATGGCTACACCTTC.

The CDR3 DNA follows: TGTGCCAGCAGAGGGACAGGGACGGGATATGGCTACACCTTC. Translated: CASRGTGTGYGYTF. This sequence joins TRBV27 and TRBJ1-2, with 9 bases identical to TRBD1. The CDR3 is 14 residues long. Trimming took 6 bases from V and 5 from J; bases not matched to a gene: 7. Per germline, CDR1 MNHEY and CDR2 SMNVEV (reference sequence).

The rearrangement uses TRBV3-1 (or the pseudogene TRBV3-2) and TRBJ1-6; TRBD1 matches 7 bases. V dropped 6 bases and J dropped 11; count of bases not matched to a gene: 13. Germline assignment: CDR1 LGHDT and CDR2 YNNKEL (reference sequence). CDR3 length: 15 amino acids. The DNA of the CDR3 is TGTGCCAGCAGAGGCCTTGGACAGGCGGGCCCACCCCTCCACTTT. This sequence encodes CASRGLGQAGPPLHF.

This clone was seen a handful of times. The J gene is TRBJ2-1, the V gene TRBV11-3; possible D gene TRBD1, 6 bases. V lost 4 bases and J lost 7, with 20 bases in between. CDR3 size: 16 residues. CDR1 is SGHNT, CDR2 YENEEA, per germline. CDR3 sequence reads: CASSSSSGTLGNEQFF. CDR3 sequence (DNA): TGTGCCAGCAGCTCATCCTCGGGGACATTGGGGAATGAGCAGTTCTTC.

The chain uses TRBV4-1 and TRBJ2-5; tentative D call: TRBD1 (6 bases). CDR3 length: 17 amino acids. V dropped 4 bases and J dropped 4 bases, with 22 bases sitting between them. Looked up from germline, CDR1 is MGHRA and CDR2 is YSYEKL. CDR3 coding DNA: TGCGCCAGCAGCCCCCTCTACGGCAGGGGAATTGGAGAGACCCAGTACTTC. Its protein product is CASSPLYGRGIGETQYF.

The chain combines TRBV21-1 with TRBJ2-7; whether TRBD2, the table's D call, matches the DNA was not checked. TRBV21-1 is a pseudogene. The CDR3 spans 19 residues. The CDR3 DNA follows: TGTGCCAGCAGCAACCGTCAAGAAGCCTTGGCGTCCCGAGGGTACGAGCAGTACTTC. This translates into CASSNRQEALASRGYEQYF.

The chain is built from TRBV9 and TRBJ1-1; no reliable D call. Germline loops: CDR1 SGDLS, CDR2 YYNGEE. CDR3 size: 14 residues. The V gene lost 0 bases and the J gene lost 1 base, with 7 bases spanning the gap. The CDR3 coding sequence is TGTGCCAGCAGCGTAGGTTCGGGGAACACTGAAGCTTTCTTT. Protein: CASSVGSGNTEAFF.

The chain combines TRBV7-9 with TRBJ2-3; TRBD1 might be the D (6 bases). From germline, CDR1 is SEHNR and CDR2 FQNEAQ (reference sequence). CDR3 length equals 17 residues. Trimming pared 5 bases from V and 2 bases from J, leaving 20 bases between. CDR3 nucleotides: TGTGCCAGCAGCCCTAGGGGTCGGGACACATCCACAGATACGCAGTATTTT. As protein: CASSPRGRDTSTDTQYF.

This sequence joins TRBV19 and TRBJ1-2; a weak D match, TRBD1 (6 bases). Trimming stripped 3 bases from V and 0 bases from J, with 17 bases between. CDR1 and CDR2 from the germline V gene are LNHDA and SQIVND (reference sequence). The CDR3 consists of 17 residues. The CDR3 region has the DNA TGTGCCAGTAGTATGCGGGGGGCAGGGCCGGCTAACTATGGCTACACCTTC. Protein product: CASSMRGAGPANYGYTF.

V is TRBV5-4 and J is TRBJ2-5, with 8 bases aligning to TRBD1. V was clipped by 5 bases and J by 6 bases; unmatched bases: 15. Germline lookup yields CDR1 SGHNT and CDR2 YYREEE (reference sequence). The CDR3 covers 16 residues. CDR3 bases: TGTGCCAGCAGACGGCAGCAGGGGGCTGGGGATAAGACCCAGTACTTC. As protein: CASRRQQGAGDKTQYF. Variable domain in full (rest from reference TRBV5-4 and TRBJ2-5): ETGVTQSPTHLIKTRGQQVTLRCSSQSGHNTVSWYQQALGQGPQFIFQYYREEENGRGNFPPRFSGLQFPNYSSELNVNALELDDSALYLCASRRQQGAGDKTQYFGPGTRLLVL.

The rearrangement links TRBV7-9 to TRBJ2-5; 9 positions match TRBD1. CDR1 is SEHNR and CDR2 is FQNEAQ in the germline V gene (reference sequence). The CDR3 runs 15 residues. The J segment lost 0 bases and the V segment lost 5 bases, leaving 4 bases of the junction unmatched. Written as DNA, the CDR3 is TGTGCCAGCAGCCCGGGACAGGGCTACCAAGAGACCCAGTACTTC. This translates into CASSPGQGYQETQYF.

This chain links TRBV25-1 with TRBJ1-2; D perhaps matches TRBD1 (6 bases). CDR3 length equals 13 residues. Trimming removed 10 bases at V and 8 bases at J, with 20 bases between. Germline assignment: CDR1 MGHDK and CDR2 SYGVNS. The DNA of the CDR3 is TGTGCCACACAATCTTGGGGCAGGGGAGGCTACACCTTC. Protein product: CATQSWGRGGYTF.

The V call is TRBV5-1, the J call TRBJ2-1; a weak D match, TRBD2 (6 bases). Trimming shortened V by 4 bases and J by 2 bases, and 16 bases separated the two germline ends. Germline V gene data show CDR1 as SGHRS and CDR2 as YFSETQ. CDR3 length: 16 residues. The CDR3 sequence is CASSSGLLRTYNEQFF. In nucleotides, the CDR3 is TGCGCCAGCAGCAGCGGACTACTCAGGACCTACAATGAGCAGTTCTTC.

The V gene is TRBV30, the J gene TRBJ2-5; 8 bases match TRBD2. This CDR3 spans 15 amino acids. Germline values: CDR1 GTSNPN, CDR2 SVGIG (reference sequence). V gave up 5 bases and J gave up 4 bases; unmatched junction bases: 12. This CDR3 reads CAWATSGTRGETQYF. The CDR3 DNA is TGTGCCTGGGCTACTTCCGGGACTAGAGGAGAGACCCAGTACTTC.

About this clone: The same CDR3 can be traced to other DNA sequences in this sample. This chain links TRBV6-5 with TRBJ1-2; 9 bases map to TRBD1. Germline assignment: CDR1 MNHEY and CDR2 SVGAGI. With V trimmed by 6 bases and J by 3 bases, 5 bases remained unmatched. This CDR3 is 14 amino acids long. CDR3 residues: CASRPTGGDYGYTF. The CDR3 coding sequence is TGTGCCAGCAGGCCTACAGGGGGCGACTATGGCTACACCTTC.

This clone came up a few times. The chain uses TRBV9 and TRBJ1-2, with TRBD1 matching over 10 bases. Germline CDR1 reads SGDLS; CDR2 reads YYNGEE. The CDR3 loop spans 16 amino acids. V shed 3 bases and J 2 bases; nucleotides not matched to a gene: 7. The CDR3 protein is CASSGLGTGENYGYTF. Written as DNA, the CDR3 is TGTGCCAGCAGCGGATTAGGGACAGGGGAGAACTATGGCTACACCTTC.

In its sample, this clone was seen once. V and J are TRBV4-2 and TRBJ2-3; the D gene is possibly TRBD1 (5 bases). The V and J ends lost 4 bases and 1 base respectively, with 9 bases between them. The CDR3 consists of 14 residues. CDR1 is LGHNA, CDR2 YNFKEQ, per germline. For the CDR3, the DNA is TGTGCCAGCAGCCCACAGGACGGCACAGATACGCAGTATTTT. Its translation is CASSPQDGTDTQYF.

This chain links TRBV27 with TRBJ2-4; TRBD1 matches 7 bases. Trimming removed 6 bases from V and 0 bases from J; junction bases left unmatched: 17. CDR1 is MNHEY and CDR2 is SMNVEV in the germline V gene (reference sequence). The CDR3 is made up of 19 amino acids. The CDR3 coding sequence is TGTGCCAGCAGCCTGACCCCCCCTGACAGGGACCTAGCCAAAAACATTCAGTACTTC. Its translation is CASSLTPPDRDLAKNIQYF.

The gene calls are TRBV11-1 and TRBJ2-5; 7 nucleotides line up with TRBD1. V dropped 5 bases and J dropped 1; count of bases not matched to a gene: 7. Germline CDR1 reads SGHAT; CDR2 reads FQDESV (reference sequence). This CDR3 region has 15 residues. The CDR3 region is CASSPPGQLQETQYF. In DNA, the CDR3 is TGTGCCAGCAGCCCGCCGGGACAGCTCCAAGAGACCCAGTACTTC.

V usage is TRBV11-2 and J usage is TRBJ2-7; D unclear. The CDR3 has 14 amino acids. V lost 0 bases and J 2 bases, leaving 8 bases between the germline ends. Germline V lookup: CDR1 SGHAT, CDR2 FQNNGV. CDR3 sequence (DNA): TGTGCCAGCAGCTTAGATCCGGGTACCTACGAGCAGTACTTC. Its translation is CASSLDPGTYEQYF. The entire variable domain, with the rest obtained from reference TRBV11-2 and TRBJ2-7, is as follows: EAGVAQSPRYKIIEKRQSVAFWCNPISGHATLYWYQQILGQGPKLLIQFQNNGVVDDSQLPKDRFSAERLKGVDSTLKIQPAKLEDSAVYLCASSLDPGTYEQYFGPGTRLTVT.

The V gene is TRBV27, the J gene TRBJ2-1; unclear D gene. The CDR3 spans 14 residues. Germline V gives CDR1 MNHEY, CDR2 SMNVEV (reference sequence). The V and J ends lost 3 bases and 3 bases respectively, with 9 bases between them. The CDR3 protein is CASSLRLFYNEQFF. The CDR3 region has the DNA TGTGCCAGCAGTTTGAGGCTATTCTACAATGAGCAGTTCTTC.

CDR3 loop: CASSLAPRGGTGELFF. DNA of the CDR3: TGTGCCAGCAGCTTAGCCCCCCGGGGAGGCACCGGGGAGCTGTTTTTT. The V and J genes are TRBV7-8 and TRBJ2-2; TRBD2 is a possible D gene (6 bases). The V gene's germline CDR1 is SGHVS and CDR2 FQNEAQ. With 0 bases removed from V and 4 bases from J, the gap between germline ends came to 12 bases. The CDR3 totals 16 residues. Based on the CDR3 plus reference TRBV7-8 and TRBJ2-2, the full variable domain is GAGVSQSPRYKVAKRGQDVALRCDPISGHVSLFWYQQALGQGPEFLTYFQNEAQLDKSGLPSDRFFAERPEGSVSTLKIQRTQQEDSAVYLCASSLAPRGGTGELFFGEGSRLTVL.

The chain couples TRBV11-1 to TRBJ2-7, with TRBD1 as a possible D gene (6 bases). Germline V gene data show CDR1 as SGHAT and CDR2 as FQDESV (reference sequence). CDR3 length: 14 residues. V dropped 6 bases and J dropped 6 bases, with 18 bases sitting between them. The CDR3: CASRKVDSVSEQYF. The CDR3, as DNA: TGTGCCAGCAGAAAAGTGGACAGCGTCTCCGAGCAGTACTTC.

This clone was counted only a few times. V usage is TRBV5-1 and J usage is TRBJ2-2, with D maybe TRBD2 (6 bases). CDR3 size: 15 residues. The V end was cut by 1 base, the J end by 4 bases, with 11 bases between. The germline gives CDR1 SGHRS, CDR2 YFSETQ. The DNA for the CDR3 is TGCGCCAGCAGCTTGTTTACCGGGAGCACCGGGGAGCTGTTTTTT. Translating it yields CASSLFTGSTGELFF.

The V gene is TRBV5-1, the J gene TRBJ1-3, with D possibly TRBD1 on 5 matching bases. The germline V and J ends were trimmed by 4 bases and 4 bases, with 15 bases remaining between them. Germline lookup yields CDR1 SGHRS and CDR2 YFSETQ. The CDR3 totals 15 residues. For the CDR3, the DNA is TGCGCCAGCAGCCCCCCACAGGATTCCGGAAACACCATATATTTT. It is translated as CASSPPQDSGNTIYF. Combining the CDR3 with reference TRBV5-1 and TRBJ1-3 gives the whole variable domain KAGVTQTPRYLIKTRGQQVTLSCSPISGHRSVSWYQQTPGQGLQFLFEYFSETQRNKGNFPGRFSGRQFSNSRSEMNVSTLELGDSALYLCASSPPQDSGNTIYFGEGSWLTVV.

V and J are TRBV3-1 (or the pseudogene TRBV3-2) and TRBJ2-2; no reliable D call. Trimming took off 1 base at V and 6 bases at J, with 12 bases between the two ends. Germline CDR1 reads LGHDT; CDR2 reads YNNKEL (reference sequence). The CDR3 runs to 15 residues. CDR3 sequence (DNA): TGTGCCAGCAGCCAAGCCCACAGTGTCGCCGGGGAGCTGTTTTTT. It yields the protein CASSQAHSVAGELFF.

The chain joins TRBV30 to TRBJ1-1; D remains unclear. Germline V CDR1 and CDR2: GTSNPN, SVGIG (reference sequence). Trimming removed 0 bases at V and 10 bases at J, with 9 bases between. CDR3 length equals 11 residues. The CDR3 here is CAWSVPLGAFF. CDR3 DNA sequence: TGTGCCTGGAGTGTCCCCCTAGGAGCTTTCTTT.

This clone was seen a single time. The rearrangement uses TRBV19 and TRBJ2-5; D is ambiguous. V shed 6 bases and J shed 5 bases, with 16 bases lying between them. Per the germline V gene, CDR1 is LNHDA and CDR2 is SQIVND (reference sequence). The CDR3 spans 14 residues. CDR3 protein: CASSLIAVPETQYF. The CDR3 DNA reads TGTGCCAGTAGCCTCATCGCAGTCCCTGAGACCCAGTACTTC.

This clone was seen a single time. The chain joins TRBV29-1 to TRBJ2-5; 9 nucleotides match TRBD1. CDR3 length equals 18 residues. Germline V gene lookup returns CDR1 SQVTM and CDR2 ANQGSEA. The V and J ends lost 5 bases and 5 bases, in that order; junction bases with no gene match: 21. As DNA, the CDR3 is TGCAGCGTTTATCTGGTCGCCGGACAGGGGACGCCGGGTGAGACCCAGTACTTC. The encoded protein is CSVYLVAGQGTPGETQYF.

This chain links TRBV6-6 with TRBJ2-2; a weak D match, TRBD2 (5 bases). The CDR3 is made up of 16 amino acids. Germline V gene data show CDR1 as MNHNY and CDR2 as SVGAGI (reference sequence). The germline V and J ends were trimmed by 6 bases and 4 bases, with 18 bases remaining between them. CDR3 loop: CASSQERGLGTGELFF. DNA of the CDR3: TGTGCCAGCAGCCAAGAACGGGGTCTGGGCACCGGGGAGCTGTTTTTT.

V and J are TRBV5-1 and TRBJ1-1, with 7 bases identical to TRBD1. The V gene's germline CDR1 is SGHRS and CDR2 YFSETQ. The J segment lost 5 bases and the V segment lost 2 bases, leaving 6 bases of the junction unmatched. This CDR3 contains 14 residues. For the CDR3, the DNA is TGCGCCAGCAGCTTAACACAGGGGAGGACTGAAGCTTTCTTT. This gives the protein CASSLTQGRTEAFF.

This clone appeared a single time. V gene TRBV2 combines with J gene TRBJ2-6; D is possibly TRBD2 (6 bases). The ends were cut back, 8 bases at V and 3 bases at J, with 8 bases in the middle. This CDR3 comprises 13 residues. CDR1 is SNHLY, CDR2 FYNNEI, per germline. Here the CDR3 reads CASRRVGANVLTF. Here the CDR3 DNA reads TGTGCCAGCCGGAGGGTTGGGGCCAACGTCCTGACTTTC. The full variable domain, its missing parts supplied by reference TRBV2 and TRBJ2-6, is EPEVTQTPSHQVTQMGQEVILRCVPISNHLYFYWYRQILGQKVEFLVSFYNNEISEKSEIFDDQFSVERPDGSNFTLKIRSTKLEDSAMYFCASRRVGANVLTFGAGSRLTVL.